What follows are 26 T cell receptor beta chains derived from one specimen sequenced in a study of glioma-infiltrating T cells. Using RNA template, CDR3s of TCR alpha and beta were amplified with iRepertoire arm-PCR. Each CDR3 protein is one row after TCRdb ran MiXCR on the multiplex PCR reads. Of under 200,000 distinct CDR3 sequences listed, roughly 32% are singletons. Sequences were obtained from glioma tissue, nonneoplastic brain tissue, or PBMCs (not recorded which). These TCRs come from a human donor with low-grade glioma or glioblastoma, undergoing nonglioma brain surgery, or in good health (not recorded which).

On this clonotype itself: This may arise from a read error, as a much more abundant clone is one base away. The chain employs TRBV11-1 and TRBJ1-6; D gene uncertain. Looked up from germline, CDR1 is SGHAT and CDR2 is FQDESV (reference sequence). This CDR3 spans 15 amino acids. CDR3 bases: TGTGCCAGCAGCTTACGAGGTCCAGATAATACACCCCTCCACTTT. Translation gives CASSLRGPDNTPLHF. The full variable domain, rest sourced from reference TRBV11-1 and TRBJ1-6, is EAEVAQSPRYKITEKSQAVAFWCDPISGHATLYWYRQILGQGPELLVQFQDESVVDDSQLPKDRFSAERLKGVDSTLKIQPAELGDSAMYLCASSLRGPDNTPLHFGNGTRLTVT.

There are many counts of this clonotype. The genes are TRBV20-1 and TRBJ2-5; 7 bases fit TRBD1. Trimming took 6 bases from V and 2 from J; bases not matched to a gene: 9. The CDR3 contains 14 residues. Germline V gene lookup returns CDR1 DFQATT and CDR2 SNEGSKA (reference sequence). This CDR3 is CSAHTPGQQETQYF. As DNA, the CDR3 is TGCAGTGCCCACACTCCGGGACAGCAAGAGACCCAGTACTTC.

The chain carries TRBV12-3 or TRBV12-4 and TRBJ2-1; a weak D match, TRBD2 (6 bases). There are 17 residues in the CDR3. Trimming pared 2 bases from V and 0 bases from J, leaving 14 bases between. The CDR3 DNA reads TGTGCCAGCAGTTTACGAGGAGGGTTTCACTCCTACAATGAGCAGTTCTTC. Its protein product is CASSLRGGFHSYNEQFF.

CDR3 protein: CASLRRQFENEQFF. As DNA, the CDR3 is TGTGCCAGCCTAAGGCGGCAGTTTGAGAATGAGCAGTTCTTC. This rearrangement joins TRBV2 to TRBJ2-1, with no clear D. This CDR3 spans 14 amino acids. Germline CDR1 and CDR2: SNHLY and FYNNEI. V was clipped by 8 bases and J by 7 bases, with 18 bases between them.

About this clonotype: The conserved final phenylalanine or tryptophan is absent from the CDR3, which likely points to a read error. J is TRBJ1-5 and V is TRBV7-2, with D unclear. Germline CDR1 is SGHTA and CDR2 is FQGNSA. This CDR3 spans 12 amino acids. This CDR3 is CASSSENHPQHL. CDR3 DNA sequence: TGTGCCAGCAGCTCGGAGAATCATCCCCAGCATCTT.

This clonotype was picked up many times. The chain carries TRBV5-4 and TRBJ2-7; D remains unclear. The germline gives CDR1 SGHNT, CDR2 YYREEE (reference sequence). V lost 1 base and J lost 6, with 8 bases in between. CDR3 length: 12 residues. The CDR3 protein is CASSLLRGEQYF. DNA of the CDR3: TGTGCCAGCAGCTTGCTTCGCGGCGAGCAGTACTTC.

This clonotype has at least ten counts. The rearrangement joins TRBV20-1 to TRBJ2-2, with D possibly TRBD2 on 6 matching bases. V was shortened by 3 bases and J by 1 base, with 12 bases between the two germline ends. The CDR3 is 15 residues long. Germline V gives CDR1 DFQATT, CDR2 SNEGSKA (reference sequence). The CDR3 loop reads CSASPTGLNTGELFF. The CDR3 coding sequence is TGCAGTGCTAGTCCGACGGGACTGAACACCGGGGAGCTGTTTTTT.

The chain carries TRBV12-3 or TRBV12-4 and TRBJ2-2; D is possibly TRBD2 (5 bases). The CDR3 is 13 residues long. V was trimmed by 8 bases and J by 2 bases, leaving 9 bases between them. The CDR3 is CASGLGNTGELFF. CDR3 sequence (DNA): TGTGCCAGCGGACTGGGTAACACCGGGGAGCTGTTTTTT.

Concerning this clonotype: Being one base from a much bigger clone, this may be a read error. V is TRBV11-3 and J is TRBJ1-1, with D possibly being TRBD1 (6 bases). Germline V gene data show CDR1 as SGHNT and CDR2 as YENEEA. The CDR3 length is 14 residues. CDR3 region: CASSLHGQNAEAFF. The CDR3 nucleotides read TGTGCCAGCAGCTTACACGGACAGAACGCTGAAGCTTTCTTT.

This clonotype was counted ten times or more. V usage is TRBV7-2 and J usage is TRBJ1-2; D is possibly TRBD1 (5 bases). Germline CDR1 is SGHTA and CDR2 is FQGNSA. Trimming removed 4 bases at V and 4 bases at J, with 13 bases between. There are 14 residues in the CDR3. The CDR3 nucleotides read TGTGCCAGCAGCTATGACCCAGGGCCCTATGGCTACACCTTC. Encoded protein: CASSYDPGPYGYTF.

Comment on this clonotype: A much larger clone sits a single nucleotide away, making a read error possible. The chain has TRBV18 and TRBJ2-1, with 10 bases matching TRBD2. Germline V gene data show CDR1 as KGHSH and CDR2 as LQKENI. This CDR3 comprises 15 residues. The CDR3 DNA is TGTGCCAGCTCACCAAAGCGGGAGGGCCGGTTCGAGGAGTCCTTC. Translation gives CASSPKREGRFEESF.

The chain recombines TRBV7-2 with TRBJ2-3, with TRBD2 matching 7 bases. This CDR3 comprises 15 residues. The germline CDR1 and CDR2 sequences are SGHTA and FQGNSA. The ends lost 9 bases at V and 4 bases at J; junction bases unmatched: 13. In nucleotides, the CDR3 is TGTGCCAGAAGGTTAGCGCCCGCGGGAGCAGATACGCAGTATTTT. Translation gives CARRLAPAGADTQYF. Supplemented by reference TRBV7-2 and TRBJ2-3, the full variable domain reads GAGVSQSPSNKVTEKGKDVELRCDPISGHTALYWYRQSLGQGLEFLIYFQGNSAPDKSGLPSDRFSAERTGGSVSTLTIQRTQQEDSAVYLCARRLAPAGADTQYFGPGTRLTVL.

In DNA form, the CDR3 reads TGCAGCGTAAAGACAGGGAACCAAGAGACCCAGTACTTC. It translates to CSVKTGNQETQYF. V usage is TRBV29-1 and J usage is TRBJ2-5; 7 nucleotides line up with TRBD1. The ends lost 6 bases at V and 0 bases at J; junction bases unmatched: 4. The CDR3 totals 13 residues. CDR1 and CDR2 (germline): SQVTM, ANQGSEA.

This clonotype was found many times. The chain combines TRBV7-2 with TRBJ1-5; 10 bases match TRBD1. V gave up 5 bases and J gave up 0 bases; unmatched junction bases: 13. The CDR3 is 19 residues long. Germline V CDR1 and CDR2: SGHTA, FQGNSA. CDR3 region: CASSPETGGSQYSNQPQHF. The CDR3 nucleotides are TGTGCCAGCAGCCCCGAGACAGGGGGCTCCCAATATAGCAATCAGCCCCAGCATTTT.

This clonotype has a handful of counts. The CDR3, as DNA: TGTGCCAGCAGGTGGGACTTCACAGATACGCAGTATTTT. Amino acids: CASRWDFTDTQYF. The genes are TRBV12-3 or TRBV12-4 and TRBJ2-3; D may be TRBD2 (6 bases). With 6 bases removed from V and 2 bases from J, the gap between germline ends came to 9 bases. The CDR3 loop spans 13 amino acids.

In its sample, this clonotype was seen many times. The rearrangement joins TRBV27 to TRBJ1-2; no reliable D call. The CDR3 has 15 residues. Trimming stripped 6 bases from V and 4 bases from J, with 18 bases between. Germline assignment: CDR1 MNHEY and CDR2 SMNVEV (reference sequence). CDR3 in DNA: TGTGCCAGCAGCCTGAGTCGGGGTGGTTTCTATGGCTACACCTTC. Protein: CASSLSRGGFYGYTF.

This clonotype occurred many times. The rearrangement uses TRBV7-2 and TRBJ2-3, with a possible D match to TRBD2 (5 bases). CDR1 SGHTA and CDR2 FQGNSA come from the germline V gene. The CDR3 length is 15 residues. V dropped 2 bases and J dropped 2 bases, with 11 bases sitting between them. The CDR3 is CASSLWQLATDTQYF. As DNA, the CDR3 is TGTGCCAGCAGCTTATGGCAGCTAGCCACAGATACGCAGTATTTT.

The V gene is TRBV10-3, the J gene TRBJ2-1; 7 nucleotides align to TRBD2. J gave up 7 bases and V 10 bases, and 10 bases lay outside the gene matches. This CDR3 is built from 13 residues. Germline V gene sequence: CDR1 ENHRY, CDR2 SYGVKD. DNA of the CDR3: TGTGCCAGCCAGCCGGTACTAGCGAATGAGCAGTTCTTC. The encoded protein is CASQPVLANEQFF.

With respect to this clonotype: A read error is possible here, since a much larger clone lies one base away. This chain connects TRBV5-4 to TRBJ2-5, with 8 positions matching TRBD1. This CDR3 spans 13 amino acids. Looked up from germline, CDR1 is SGHNT and CDR2 is YYREEE (reference sequence). CDR3 sequence: CASSPDRAETHYF. Written as DNA, the CDR3 is TGTGCCAGCAGCCCGGACAGGGCAGAGACCCATTACTTC.

Regarding this clonotype: The junction does not match germline at one end; this may be a read error. The chain links TRBV6-1 to TRBJ2-7; maybe TRBD2 (6 bases). The CDR3 has 15 residues. CDR1 and CDR2 (germline): MNHNS, SASEGT. CDR3 loop: CASSTPRGSYYEEYF. The CDR3 DNA reads TGCGCCAGCAGTACCCCGCGGGGCAGTTACTACGAGGAGTACTTC.

This clonotype was seen many times. The rearrangement links TRBV15 to TRBJ1-5, with D perhaps matching TRBD1 (6 bases). The germline V gene has CDR1 LNHNV and CDR2 YYDKDF (reference sequence). V lost 4 bases, J lost 3 bases, and 16 bases lay in between. The CDR3 is 16 amino acids. The CDR3, as DNA: TGTGCCACCAGCAACATCTACGGGGGCCTCAATCAGCCCCAGCATTTT. Its translation: CATSNIYGGLNQPQHF.

This clonotype was counted many times. The chain carries TRBV27 and TRBJ1-2; perhaps TRBD1 as D (5 bases). Trimming pared 3 bases from V and 5 bases from J, leaving 10 bases between. The germline CDR1 and CDR2 sequences are MNHEY and SMNVEV (reference sequence). The CDR3 spans 13 residues. CDR3 in amino acids: CASSFGGDYGYTF. Here the CDR3 DNA reads TGTGCCAGCAGTTTTGGAGGGGATTATGGCTACACCTTC.

The chain couples TRBV7-9 to TRBJ2-1, with 12 bases fitting TRBD2. V lost 9 bases, J lost 9 bases, and 12 bases stayed unmatched. In germline, CDR1 is SEHNR, CDR2 FQNEAQ (reference sequence). CDR3 length: 15 amino acids. Written as DNA, the CDR3 is TGTGCCAGAAGCCTCCGGACTAGCGGGGCGAGTGAGCAGTTCTTC. Amino acid sequence: CARSLRTSGASEQFF.

This clonotype was counted at least ten times. The chain recombines TRBV27 with TRBJ1-6; D remains ambiguous. The V and J ends lost 0 bases and 7 bases respectively, with 4 bases between them. This CDR3 has 13 residues. The germline gives CDR1 MNHEY, CDR2 SMNVEV (reference sequence). The CDR3 protein is CASSLSQNSPLHF. Written as DNA, the CDR3 is TGTGCCAGCAGTTTATCACAGAATTCACCCCTCCACTTT.

This clonotype was detected only a few times. V usage is TRBV12-3 or TRBV12-4 and J usage is TRBJ1-4, with D maybe TRBD1 (5 bases). Trimming removed 5 bases at V and 7 bases at J, with 17 bases between. The CDR3 contains 15 residues. CDR3 DNA sequence: TGTGCCAGCAGTCCACTCAGGGCGGGGGGTGAAAAACTGTTTTTT. It is translated as CASSPLRAGGEKLFF.

This clonotype was found many times. The chain has TRBV2 and TRBJ1-1; a weak D match, TRBD1 (5 bases). The ends were cut back, 7 bases at V and 7 bases at J, with 13 bases in the middle. Germline V gene data show CDR1 as SNHLY and CDR2 as FYNNEI. The CDR3 covers 12 residues. As DNA, the CDR3 is TGTGCCAGCAAAACGACAGAAGGTGAAGCTTTCTTT. Its translation: CASKTTEGEAFF.